The clone carrying this T cell receptor (beta chain) showed up just a few times. Its antigen is undetermined. Trimming took off 0 bases at V and 10 bases at J, with 13 bases between the two ends. This CDR3 spans 13 amino acids. Germline CDR1 reads SGDLS; CDR2 reads YYNGEE. This specimen comes from a study of early T cells in non-severe SARS-CoV-2 infection. Attached unique molecular identifiers marked individual cDNA molecules. TCRdb re-analysed the 5' RACE reads in MiXCR, keeping a single row per CDR3 protein. This sample yields about 98,000 distinct CDR3 sequences, of which about 11% are seen a single time; 5.1% belongs to the top ten. The study, taken as a whole, reports: The VDJdb matching leaned toward anti-spike CD8 responses and overlooked private and CD4 specificities.

This chain uses TRBV9 with TRBJ1-1; tentatively, D is TRBD1 (5 bases). The sample taken for sequencing was whole blood. The sequence derives from an adult who was a healthcare worker with PCR-confirmed SARS-CoV-2 infection or an uninfected control (not recorded which). The CDR3 nucleotides are TGTGCCAGCAGCGTAGAAGGGACCGGGGGAGCTTTCTTT. Its translation: CASSVEGTGGAFF.